These 13 T cell receptor beta chains originate from one sample sequenced in a study of cytotoxic CD8 clonotypes in ibrutinib-treated CLL. Assay used: immunoSEQ multiplex PCR; TCRdb lists only in-frame clones, some missing. The sample carries approximately 350,000 clones, roughly 71% recorded once. Material: PBMCs, obtained after 36 months of ibrutinib treatment. Every receptor here comes from a human donor with chronic lymphocytic leukemia.

V usage is TRBV11-2 and J usage is TRBJ2-5; D perhaps matches TRBD2 (6 bases). Germline V gene sequence: CDR1 SGHAT, CDR2 FQNNGV. The CDR3 is made up of 14 amino acids. V was pared by 1 base and J by 5 bases, with 11 bases between. CDR3 sequence reads: CASSLAGRRETQYF. For the CDR3, the DNA is TGTGCCAGCAGCTTAGCCGGGAGACGCGAGACCCAGTACTTC.

This clone was found once. The V and J genes are TRBV7-2 and TRBJ2-5, with D tentatively TRBD1 (6 bases). CDR1 and CDR2 from the germline V gene are SGHTA and FQGNSA. V was shortened by 4 bases and J by 5 bases, with 11 bases between the two germline ends. The CDR3 sequence is 13 residues long. CDR3 coding DNA: TGTGCCAGCAGCTCACAGGGTAGGGAGACCCAGTACTTC. Translating it yields CASSSQGRETQYF.

This clone has only a few counts. The chain joins TRBV29-1 to TRBJ2-1, with 13 positions matching TRBD2. The V gene end was trimmed by 3 bases and the J gene end by 8 bases; junction bases not matched to a gene: 7. The CDR3 is 15 residues long. Germline V lookup: CDR1 SQVTM, CDR2 ANQGSEA. CDR3 amino acids: CSVDPTSGGMYEQFF. CDR3 nucleotides: TGCAGCGTTGACCCGACTAGCGGGGGGATGTATGAGCAGTTCTTC.

The chain is built from TRBV5-1 and TRBJ2-1, with D tentatively TRBD2 (5 bases). Germline CDR1 reads SGHRS; CDR2 reads YFSETQ. Trimming took off 5 bases at V and 10 bases at J, with 16 bases between the two ends. The CDR3 is 13 amino acids. Here the CDR3 reads CASRHPGIDEQFF. In nucleotides, the CDR3 is TGCGCCAGCAGACATCCCGGGATCGACGAGCAGTTCTTC.

The V and J genes are TRBV7-6 and TRBJ2-7; D is perhaps TRBD1 or TRBD2 (7 bases each). Trimming cost V 5 bases and J 2 bases, with 13 bases left between them. The CDR3 sequence is 14 residues long. Germline CDR1 is SGHVS and CDR2 is FNYEAQ. The CDR3 DNA sequence: TGTGCCAGCAGCCGGGGGGACAGAGCCTACGAGCAGTACTTC. This translates into CASSRGDRAYEQYF.

The CDR3 DNA reads TGTGCCAGCAGCCCGCCTGCGAACACCGGGGAGCTGTTTTTT. This translates into CASSPPANTGELFF. The genes are TRBV9 and TRBJ2-2; D unresolved. Deletions cut 4 bases from V and 0 bases from J, with 7 bases between. The CDR3 is 14 residues long. Per the germline V gene, CDR1 is SGDLS and CDR2 is YYNGEE.

This clone was picked up a small number of times. The J gene is TRBJ1-2, the V gene TRBV12-5, with D unclear. The CDR3 totals 15 residues. V was cut by 0 bases and J by 4 bases, with 12 bases left in between. CDR1 and CDR2 from the germline V gene are LGHNT and FRNRAP. The CDR3: CASGLVNPSGYGYTF. CDR3 bases: TGTGCTAGTGGTTTGGTGAATCCCTCGGGCTATGGCTACACCTTC.

This clone was detected only a few times. The V gene is TRBV19, the J gene TRBJ2-5; 8 bases are a match to TRBD2. The V segment lost 7 bases and the J segment 5 bases; nucleotides outside the gene matches: 12. Per germline, CDR1 LNHDA and CDR2 SQIVND (reference sequence). The CDR3 has 15 residues. This CDR3 reads CASKEREFGRETQYF. The CDR3, as DNA: TGTGCCAGTAAGGAGCGGGAGTTCGGACGGGAGACCCAGTACTTC.

In the case of this clone: The same CDR3 arises from other DNA sequences in this sample as well. This sequence joins TRBV14 and TRBJ2-7, with D unresolved. With 1 base removed from V and 2 bases from J, the gap between germline ends came to 3 bases. The CDR3 sequence is 12 residues long. Germline V lookup: CDR1 SGHDN, CDR2 FVKESK. CDR3 region: CASSQGPYEQYF. Written as DNA, the CDR3 is TGTGCCAGCAGCCAAGGGCCCTACGAGCAGTACTTC.

The V gene is TRBV7-2, the J gene TRBJ2-7; 7 bases are shared with TRBD2. Germline V CDR1 and CDR2: SGHTA, FQGNSA. The CDR3 loop spans 13 amino acids. Germline trimming cut 3 bases from V and 5 bases from J; bases unmatched to any gene: 4. The CDR3 DNA sequence: TGTGCCAGCAGCTTCGGACTAGTCAACGAGCAGTACTTC. Residues: CASSFGLVNEQYF. The full variable domain, in which reference TRBV7-2 and TRBJ2-7 provide the parts outside the CDR3, is GAGVSQSPSNKVTEKGKDVELRCDPISGHTALYWYRQSLGQGLEFLIYFQGNSAPDKSGLPSDRFSAERTGGSVSTLTIQRTQQEDSAVYLCASSFGLVNEQYFGPGTRLTVT.

This clone was seen just once. V usage is TRBV9 and J usage is TRBJ2-7; no clear D. Germline CDR1 reads SGDLS; CDR2 reads YYNGEE. The CDR3 totals 14 residues. Trimming shortened V by 0 bases and J by 2 bases, and 9 bases separated the two germline ends. The CDR3 coding sequence is TGTGCCAGCAGCGTAGGTGTTGACACCTACGAGCAGTACTTC. Translated, it gives CASSVGVDTYEQYF.

This clone was observed many times. V is TRBV6-1 and J is TRBJ1-3, with D unresolved. The CDR3 has 14 residues. In germline, CDR1 is MNHNS, CDR2 SASEGT. The V end was cut by 2 bases, the J end by 2 bases, with 7 bases between. The CDR3 sequence is CASSETLAGNTIYF. As DNA, the CDR3 is TGTGCCAGCAGTGAAACTTTGGCTGGAAACACCATATATTTT.

In its sample, this clone was seen a few times. The V call is TRBV2, the J call TRBJ1-6; possible D gene TRBD1, 6 bases. CDR3 length equals 15 residues. The germline CDR1 and CDR2 sequences are SNHLY and FYNNEI. V was trimmed by 3 bases and J by 6 bases, leaving 12 bases between them. In nucleotides, the CDR3 is TGTGCCAGCAGTGATGGTGGCAGGGGTAATTCACCCCTCCACTTT. It is translated as CASSDGGRGNSPLHF.